Reported below is one TCR beta chain. These data belong to a study of blood T cells in healthy people across ages. The CDR3 covers 15 residues. Trimming removed 3 bases from V and 1 base from J, with 13 bases in between. The germline V gene encodes CDR1 SGHDT and CDR2 YYEEEE. With a J-beta primer mix and a sample-barcoded 5' primer, a second PCR ran roughly 7 to 11 cycles. TCRdb fed the 5' RACE reads into MiXCR, producing one record per CDR3 protein. The repertoire consists of more than 500,000 distinct CDR3 sequences, with 25% to 30% occurring once and the leading ten covering less than 20%. The TCR was taken from an older woman in good health. The material sequenced was blood. The V gene is TRBV5-6, the J gene TRBJ1-1; possible D gene TRBD1, 5 bases. The CDR3 spells CASSSGGGGNTEAFF. The CDR3, as DNA: TGTGCCAGCAGCTCCGGGGGGGGTGGGAACACTGAAGCTTTCTTT.